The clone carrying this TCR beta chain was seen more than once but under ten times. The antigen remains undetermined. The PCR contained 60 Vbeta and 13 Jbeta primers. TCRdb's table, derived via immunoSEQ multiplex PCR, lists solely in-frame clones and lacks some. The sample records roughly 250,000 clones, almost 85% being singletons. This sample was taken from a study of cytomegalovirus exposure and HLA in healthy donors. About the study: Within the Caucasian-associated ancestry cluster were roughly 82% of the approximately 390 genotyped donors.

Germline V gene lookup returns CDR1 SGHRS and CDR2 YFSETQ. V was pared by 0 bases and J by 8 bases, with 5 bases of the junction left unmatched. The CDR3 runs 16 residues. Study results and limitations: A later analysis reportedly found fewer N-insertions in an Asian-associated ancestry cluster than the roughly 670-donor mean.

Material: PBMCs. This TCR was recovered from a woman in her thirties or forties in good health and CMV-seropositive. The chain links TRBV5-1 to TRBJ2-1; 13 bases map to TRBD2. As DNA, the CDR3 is TGCGCCAGCAGCTTGGCAGGAACTAGCGGGGGGGATGAGCAGTTCTTC. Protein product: CASSLAGTSGGDEQFF. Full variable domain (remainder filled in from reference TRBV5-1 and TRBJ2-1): KAGVTQTPRYLIKTRGQQVTLSCSPISGHRSVSWYQQTPGQGLQFLFEYFSETQRNKGNFPGRFSGRQFSNSRSEMNVSTLELGDSALYLCASSLAGTSGGDEQFFGPGTRLTVL.